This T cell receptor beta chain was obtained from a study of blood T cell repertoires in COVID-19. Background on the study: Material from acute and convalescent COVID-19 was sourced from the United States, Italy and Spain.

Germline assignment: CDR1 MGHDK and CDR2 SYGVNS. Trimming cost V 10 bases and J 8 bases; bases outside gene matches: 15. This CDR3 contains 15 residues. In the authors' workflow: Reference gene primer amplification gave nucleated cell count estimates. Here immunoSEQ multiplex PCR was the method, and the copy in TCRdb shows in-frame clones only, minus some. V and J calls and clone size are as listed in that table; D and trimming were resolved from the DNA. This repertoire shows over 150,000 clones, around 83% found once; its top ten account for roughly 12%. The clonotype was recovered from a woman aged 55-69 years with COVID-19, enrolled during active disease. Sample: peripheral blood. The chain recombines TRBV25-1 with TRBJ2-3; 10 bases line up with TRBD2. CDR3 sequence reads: CAIAPSGGPLPTQYF. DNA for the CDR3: TGTGCCATCGCCCCTAGCGGGGGACCCTTACCTACGCAGTATTTT. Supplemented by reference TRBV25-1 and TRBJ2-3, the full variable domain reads EADIYQTPRYLVIGTGKKITLECSQTMGHDKMYWYQQDPGMELHLIHYSYGVNSTEKGDLSSESTVSRIRTEHFPLTLESARPSHTSQYLCAIAPSGGPLPTQYFGPGTRLTVL.